The 14 T cell receptor beta chains listed next were all sequenced from one sample in a study of human T cells and chemical hapten exposure. Time point specified: healthy volunteer bleed at 6 weeks. Researchers extracted total RNA from unfractionated whole blood. From the RACE reads, TCRdb called clonotypes with MiXCR, one entry per CDR3 protein. The data show 40,000 to 45,000 distinct CDR3 sequences, 3.7% seen once. Source material: whole blood. These receptor sequences come from a human donor in good health. Some clones in this sample may be carry-over from other donors' samples.

In this sample, this clonotype turned up many times. The chain links TRBV27 to TRBJ2-7, with no clear D. The germline V gene encodes CDR1 MNHEY and CDR2 SMNVEV (reference sequence). Trimming cost V 7 bases and J 2 bases, with 6 bases left between them. The CDR3 has 11 residues. CDR3 residues: CASTITYEQYF. DNA of the CDR3: TGTGCCAGCACTATTACCTACGAGCAGTACTTC.

This clonotype has ten or more counts. V is TRBV7-3 and J is TRBJ2-2; maybe TRBD1 (6 bases). V lost 5 bases, J lost 6 bases, and 13 bases lay in between. The CDR3 covers 14 residues. Looked up from germline, CDR1 is SGHTA and CDR2 is FQGTGA. The DNA of the CDR3 is TGTGCCAGCAGCCAACGTCACAGGGCCGGGGAGCTGTTTTTT. Protein sequence: CASSQRHRAGELFF.

This clonotype turned up a few times. The J gene is TRBJ1-1, the V gene TRBV24-1; tentative D call: TRBD1 (6 bases). Trimming removed 6 bases at V and 1 base at J, with 11 bases between. Germline CDR1 KGHDR, CDR2 SFDVKD. The length of the CDR3 is 14 residues. CDR3 DNA sequence: TGTGCCACCAGTTCCGGACAGAGGAACACTGAAGCTTTCTTT. Protein product: CATSSGQRNTEAFF.

Many counts were recorded for this clonotype. This chain connects TRBV10-2 to TRBJ2-3; possible D gene TRBD2, 5 bases. Germline assignment: CDR1 WSHSY and CDR2 SAAADI. The CDR3 loop spans 15 amino acids. The V end was cut by 10 bases, the J end by 5 bases, with 22 bases between. For the CDR3, the DNA is TGCGCCACCCGAGGGAATCCGGGCTATATAGATACGCAGTATTTT. Its translation is CATRGNPGYIDTQYF.

This clonotype occurred many times. This chain connects TRBV24-1 to TRBJ2-1; 7 bases are shared with TRBD2. V shed 4 bases, J shed 0 bases, and the junction held 5 bases outside the gene matches. Germline CDR1 is KGHDR and CDR2 is SFDVKD. The length of the CDR3 is 16 residues. The CDR3 region is CATSDHPSGSYNEQFF. The CDR3 nucleotides are TGTGCCACCAGTGACCACCCTAGCGGCTCCTACAATGAGCAGTTCTTC.

This clonotype showed up many times. The chain combines TRBV6-5 with TRBJ2-4; 12 positions match TRBD2. J gave up 0 bases and V 5 bases, and 8 bases lay outside the gene matches. The CDR3 has 18 residues. Germline lookup yields CDR1 MNHEY and CDR2 SVGAGI. CDR3 coding DNA: TGTGCCAGCAGTCCTAGCGGGAGGGCCTCTCTAGCCAAAAACATTCAGTACTTC. Translated: CASSPSGRASLAKNIQYF.

This clonotype was detected ten times or more. The chain carries TRBV2 and TRBJ1-6, with unresolved D. With 9 bases removed from V and 0 bases from J, the gap between germline ends came to 9 bases. The length of the CDR3 is 14 residues. Germline CDR1 SNHLY, CDR2 FYNNEI. The CDR3 bases are TGTGCCAGGGCTGGGAGCTCCTATAATTCACCCCTCCACTTT. It encodes CARAGSSYNSPLHF.

This clonotype was seen ten or more times. The V and J genes are TRBV2 and TRBJ1-5; D uncertain. CDR3 length: 14 amino acids. Germline V gives CDR1 SNHLY, CDR2 FYNNEI. V was pared by 3 bases and J by 5 bases, with 11 bases between. The chain's CDR3 is CASSDVGSDQPQHF. Here the CDR3 DNA reads TGTGCCAGCAGTGACGTGGGGTCGGATCAGCCCCAGCATTTT.

This clonotype has ten or more counts. The chain links TRBV12-3 or TRBV12-4 to TRBJ2-7; D tentatively reads TRBD1 or TRBD2 (5 bases each). V lost 0 bases to trimming and J lost 7 bases, with 10 bases between them. The CDR3 has 13 amino acids. CDR3 sequence: CASSLAGDREQYF. The CDR3 DNA reads as TGTGCCAGCAGTTTAGCAGGGGACCGTGAGCAGTACTTC.

The sample holds a few counts of this clonotype. This chain links TRBV3-1 with TRBJ2-7, with unresolved D. The V end was cut by 0 bases, the J end by 7 bases, with 16 bases between. Germline V gene data show CDR1 as LGHDT and CDR2 as YNNKEL (reference sequence). This CDR3 region has 15 residues. CDR3 protein: CASSQEGPLPREQYF. CDR3 nucleotides: TGTGCCAGCAGCCAAGAAGGCCCACTCCCGAGGGAGCAGTACTTC.

This CDR3 is CASSLPGGCWRQELLRSPLHF. Written as DNA, the CDR3 is TGTGCCAGCAGTCTCCCCGGCGGGTGTTGGAGACAGGAGTTATTGCGGTCACCCCTCCACTTT. The rearrangement uses TRBV27 and TRBJ1-6; TRBD1 might be the D (6 bases). The CDR3 length is 21 residues. V was trimmed by 5 bases and J by 10 bases, leaving 36 bases between them. CDR1 is MNHEY, CDR2 SMNVEV, per germline (reference sequence).

This clonotype has ten or more counts. V gene TRBV11-1 combines with J gene TRBJ2-1; the match to TRBD1 covers 8 bases. With V trimmed by 4 bases and J by 1 base, 3 bases remained unmatched. CDR3 length: 15 residues. Germline V CDR1 and CDR2: SGHAT, FQDESV (reference sequence). The CDR3 coding sequence is TGTGCCAGCAGCTCATGGACAGGGTCCTACAATGAGCAGTTCTTC. Translation: CASSSWTGSYNEQFF.

This clonotype was detected once. A much larger clone lies one base from this, so it may be a read error. This chain connects TRBV5-1 to TRBJ1-6; 7 nucleotides agree with TRBD1. V was clipped by 0 bases and J by 8 bases; unmatched bases: 8. This CDR3 has 16 residues. Germline values: CDR1 SGHRS, CDR2 YFSETQ. CDR3 sequence reads: CASSLEAGGVYSPLHF. As DNA, the CDR3 is TGCGCCAGCAGCTTGGAGGCAGGGGGTGTGTATTCACCCCTCCACTTT.

This clonotype was detected many times. The rearrangement links TRBV14 to TRBJ1-2; TRBD1 agrees at 7 bases. The germline V gene has CDR1 SGHDN and CDR2 FVKESK. The CDR3 sequence is 16 residues long. V trimming: 0 bases; J trimming: 1 base; junction bases outside the gene matches: 5. The DNA for the CDR3 is TGTGCCAGCAGCCAAGATGGACAGGCGATTAACTATGGCTACACCTTC. Translation gives CASSQDGQAINYGYTF.